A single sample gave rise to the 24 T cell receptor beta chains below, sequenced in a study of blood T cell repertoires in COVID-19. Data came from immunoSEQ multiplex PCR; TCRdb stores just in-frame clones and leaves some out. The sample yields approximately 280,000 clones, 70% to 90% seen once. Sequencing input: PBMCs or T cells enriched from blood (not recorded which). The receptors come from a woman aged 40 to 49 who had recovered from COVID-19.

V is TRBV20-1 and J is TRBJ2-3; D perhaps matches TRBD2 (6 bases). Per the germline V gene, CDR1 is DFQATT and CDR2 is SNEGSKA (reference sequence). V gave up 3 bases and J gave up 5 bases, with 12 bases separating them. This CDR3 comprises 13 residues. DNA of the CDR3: TGCAGTGCTAGTTCGGGAGCTGGAGATACGCAGTATTTT. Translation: CSASSGAGDTQYF.

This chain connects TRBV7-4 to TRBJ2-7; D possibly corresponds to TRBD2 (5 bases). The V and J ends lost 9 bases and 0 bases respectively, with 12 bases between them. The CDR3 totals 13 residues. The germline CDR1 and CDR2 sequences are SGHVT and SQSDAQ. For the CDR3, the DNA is TGTGCCAGGAATCAGCGGAGCTCCTACGAGCAGTACTTC. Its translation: CARNQRSSYEQYF.

The chain's CDR3 is CASSPLGIAGGAGEQYF. CDR3 nucleotides: TGTGCCAGCAGCCCCCTCGGCATAGCGGGGGGGGCAGGAGAGCAGTACTTC. The chain recombines TRBV4-2 with TRBJ2-7, with 11 positions matching TRBD2. The CDR3 is made up of 17 amino acids. Germline V gene sequence: CDR1 LGHNA, CDR2 YNFKEQ. V shed 4 bases, J shed 7 bases, and the junction held 15 bases outside the gene matches.

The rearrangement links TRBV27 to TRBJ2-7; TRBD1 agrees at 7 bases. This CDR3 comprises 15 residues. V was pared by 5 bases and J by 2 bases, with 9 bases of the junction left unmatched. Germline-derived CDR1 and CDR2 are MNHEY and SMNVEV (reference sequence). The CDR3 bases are TGTGCCAGCAGTCGCAACCGGGACAGCACCTACGAGCAGTACTTC. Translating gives CASSRNRDSTYEQYF.

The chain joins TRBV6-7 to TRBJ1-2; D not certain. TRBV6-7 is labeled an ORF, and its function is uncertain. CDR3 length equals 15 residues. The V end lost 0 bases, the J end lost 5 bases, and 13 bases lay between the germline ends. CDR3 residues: CASSYSIGGKYGYTF. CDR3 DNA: TGTGCCAGCAGTTACTCAATCGGAGGAAAGTATGGCTACACCTTC.

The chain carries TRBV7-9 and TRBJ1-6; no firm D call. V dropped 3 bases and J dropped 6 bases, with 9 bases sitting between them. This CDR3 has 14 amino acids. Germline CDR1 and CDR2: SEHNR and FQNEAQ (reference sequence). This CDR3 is CASSFERLNSPLHF. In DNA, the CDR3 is TGTGCCAGCAGCTTCGAGCGGCTTAATTCACCCCTCCACTTT.

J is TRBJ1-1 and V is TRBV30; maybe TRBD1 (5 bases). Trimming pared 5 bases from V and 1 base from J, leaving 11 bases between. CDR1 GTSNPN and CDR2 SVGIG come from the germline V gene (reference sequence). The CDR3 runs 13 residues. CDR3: CAWGASGNTEAFF. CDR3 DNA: TGTGCCTGGGGGGCCTCGGGGAACACTGAAGCTTTCTTT.

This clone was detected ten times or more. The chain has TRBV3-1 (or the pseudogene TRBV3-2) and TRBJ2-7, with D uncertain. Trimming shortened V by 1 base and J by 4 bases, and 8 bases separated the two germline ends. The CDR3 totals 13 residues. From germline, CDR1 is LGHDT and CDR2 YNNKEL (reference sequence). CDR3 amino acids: CASSQAPGYEQYF. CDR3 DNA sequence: TGTGCCAGCAGCCAAGCCCCCGGGTACGAGCAGTACTTC.

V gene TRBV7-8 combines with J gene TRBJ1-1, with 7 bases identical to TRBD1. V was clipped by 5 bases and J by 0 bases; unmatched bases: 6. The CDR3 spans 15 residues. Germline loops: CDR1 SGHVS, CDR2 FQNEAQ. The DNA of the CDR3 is TGTGCCAGCAGCCGACTACAGGGGATGAACACTGAAGCTTTCTTT. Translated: CASSRLQGMNTEAFF.

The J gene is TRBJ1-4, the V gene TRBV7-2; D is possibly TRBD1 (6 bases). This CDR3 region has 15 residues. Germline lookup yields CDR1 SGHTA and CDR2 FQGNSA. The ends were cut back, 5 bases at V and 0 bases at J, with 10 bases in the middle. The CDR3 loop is CASSGGQATNEKLFF. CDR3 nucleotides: TGTGCCAGCAGCGGGGGACAAGCAACTAATGAAAAACTGTTTTTT.

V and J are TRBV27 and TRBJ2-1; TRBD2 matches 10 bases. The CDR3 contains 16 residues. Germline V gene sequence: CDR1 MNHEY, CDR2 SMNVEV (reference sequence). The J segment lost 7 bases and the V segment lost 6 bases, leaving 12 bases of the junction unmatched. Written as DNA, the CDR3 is TGTGCCAGCAGCCTTTCGCCGGGACTAGCGATTAATGAGCAGTTCTTC. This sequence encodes CASSLSPGLAINEQFF.

In nucleotides, the CDR3 is TGTGCCAGCAGCAAAGCGGAGACAGATACGCAGTATTTT. Its protein is CASSKAETDTQYF. The rearrangement links TRBV2 to TRBJ2-3; TRBD2 might be the D (5 bases). V lost 6 bases to trimming and J lost 3 bases, with 10 bases between them. The CDR3 spans 13 residues. The germline V gene encodes CDR1 SNHLY and CDR2 FYNNEI.

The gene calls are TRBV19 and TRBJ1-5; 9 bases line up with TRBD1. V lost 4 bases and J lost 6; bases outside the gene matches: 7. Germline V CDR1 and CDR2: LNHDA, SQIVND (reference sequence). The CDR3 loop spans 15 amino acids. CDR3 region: CASSTQGARSQPQHF. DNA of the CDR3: TGTGCCAGTAGTACACAGGGGGCGCGGAGTCAGCCCCAGCATTTT.

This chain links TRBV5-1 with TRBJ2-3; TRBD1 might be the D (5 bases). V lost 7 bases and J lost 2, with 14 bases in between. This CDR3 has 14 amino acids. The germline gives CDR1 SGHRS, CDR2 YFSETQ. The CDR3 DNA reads TGCGCCAGCGGGGCCGGGCCTTTCACAGATACGCAGTATTTT. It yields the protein CASGAGPFTDTQYF.

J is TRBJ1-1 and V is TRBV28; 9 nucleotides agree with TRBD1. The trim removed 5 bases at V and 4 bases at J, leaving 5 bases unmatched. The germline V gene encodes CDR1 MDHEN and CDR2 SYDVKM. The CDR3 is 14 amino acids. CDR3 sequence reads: CASSTGGSGTEAFF. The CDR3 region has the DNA TGTGCCAGCAGTACAGGGGGCAGCGGCACTGAAGCTTTCTTT.

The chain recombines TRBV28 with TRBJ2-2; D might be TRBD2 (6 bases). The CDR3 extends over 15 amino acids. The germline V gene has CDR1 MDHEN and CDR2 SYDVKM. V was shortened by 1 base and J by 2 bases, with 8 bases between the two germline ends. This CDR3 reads CASSLLGGNTGELFF. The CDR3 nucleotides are TGTGCCAGCAGTTTATTGGGGGGAAACACCGGGGAGCTGTTTTTT.

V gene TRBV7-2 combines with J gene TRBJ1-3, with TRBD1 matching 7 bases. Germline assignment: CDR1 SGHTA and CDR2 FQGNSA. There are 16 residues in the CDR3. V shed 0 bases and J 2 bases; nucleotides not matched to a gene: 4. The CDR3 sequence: CASSLAGQNTGNTIYF. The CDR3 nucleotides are TGTGCCAGCAGCTTAGCGGGACAGAATACTGGAAACACCATATATTTT.

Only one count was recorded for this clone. Here the CDR3 reads CASSLGGVGGPQETQYF. CDR3 bases: TGTGCCAGCAGCTTGGGAGGAGTGGGAGGGCCTCAAGAGACCCAGTACTTC. The chain has TRBV5-4 and TRBJ2-5, with 7 positions matching TRBD2. V lost 0 bases, J lost 2 bases, and 10 bases stayed unmatched. CDR3 length: 17 residues. Germline CDR1 is SGHNT and CDR2 is YYREEE (reference sequence).

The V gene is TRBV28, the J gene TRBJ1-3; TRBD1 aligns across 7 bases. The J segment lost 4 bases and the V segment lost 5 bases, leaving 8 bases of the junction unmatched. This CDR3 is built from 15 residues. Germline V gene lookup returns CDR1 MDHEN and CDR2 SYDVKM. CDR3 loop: CASSNVIGGGNTIYF. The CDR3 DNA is TGTGCCAGCAGTAACGTCATAGGGGGCGGAAACACCATATATTTT.

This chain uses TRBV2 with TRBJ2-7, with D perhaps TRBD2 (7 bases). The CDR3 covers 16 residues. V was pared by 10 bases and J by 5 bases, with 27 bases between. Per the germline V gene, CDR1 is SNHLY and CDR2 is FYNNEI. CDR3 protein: CAINPAGRGYGNEQYF. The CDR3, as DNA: TGTGCCATCAACCCGGCGGGGAGGGGGTACGGGAACGAGCAGTACTTC.

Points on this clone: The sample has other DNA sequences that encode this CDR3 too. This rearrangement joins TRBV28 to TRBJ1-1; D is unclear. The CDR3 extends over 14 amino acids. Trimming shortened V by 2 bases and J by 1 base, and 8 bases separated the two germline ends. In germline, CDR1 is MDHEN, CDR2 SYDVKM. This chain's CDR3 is CASSLRGRNTEAFF. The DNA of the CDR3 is TGTGCCAGCAGTTTACGTGGCAGGAACACTGAAGCTTTCTTT. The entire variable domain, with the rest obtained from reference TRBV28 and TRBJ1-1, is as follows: DVKVTQSSRYLVKRTGEKVFLECVQDMDHENMFWYRQDPGLGLRLIYFSYDVKMKEKGDIPEGYSVSREKKERFSLILESASTNQTSMYLCASSLRGRNTEAFFGQGTRLTVV.

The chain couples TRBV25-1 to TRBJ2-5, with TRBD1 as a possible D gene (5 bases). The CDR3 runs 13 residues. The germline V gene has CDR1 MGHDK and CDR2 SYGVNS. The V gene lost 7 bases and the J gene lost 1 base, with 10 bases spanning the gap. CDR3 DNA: TGTGCCAGCATCGACAGTTTCCAAGAGACCCAGTACTTC. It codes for CASIDSFQETQYF.

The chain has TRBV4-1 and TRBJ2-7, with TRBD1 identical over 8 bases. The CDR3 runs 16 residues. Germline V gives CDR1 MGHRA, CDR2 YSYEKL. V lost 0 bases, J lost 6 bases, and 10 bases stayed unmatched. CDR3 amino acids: CASSQDISRGRIEQYF. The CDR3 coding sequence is TGCGCCAGCAGCCAAGATATTTCCAGGGGGCGCATCGAGCAGTACTTC.

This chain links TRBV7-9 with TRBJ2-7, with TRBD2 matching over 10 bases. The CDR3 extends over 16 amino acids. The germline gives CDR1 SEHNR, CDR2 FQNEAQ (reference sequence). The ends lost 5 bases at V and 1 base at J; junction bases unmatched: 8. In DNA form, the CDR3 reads TGTGCCAGCAGCCCGTTAGCGGGAGGACTTTCCTACGAGCAGTACTTC. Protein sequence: CASSPLAGGLSYEQYF.